Listed below are T cell receptor beta chains from one sample, sequenced in a study of T cell responses to AZD1222 COVID-19 vaccine. Sequencing was performed with immunoSEQ multiplex PCR; in TCRdb, only in-frame clones are kept and a portion is missing. The sample yields over 85,000 clones, 88% seen once. This specimen was peripheral blood, taken 28 days after the second AZD1222 dose. The source of these receptors is an adult who received the AZD1222 COVID-19 vaccine. The CDR3 runs from the conserved cysteine through the conserved F or W. The D gene is left open where the match is weak. Clone size is not always given. Where it is, it says once, few, many or a class for expanded clones.

V gene	D gene	J gene	clone size	CDR3 protein	CDR3 DNA
TRBV10-2	.	TRBJ1-5	.	CASSETNNYQPQHF	TGCGCCAGCAGTGAGACGAACAACTATCAGCCCCAGCATTTT
TRBV5-1	.	TRBJ1-2	.	CASSEQGPNYTF	TGCGCCAGCAGCGAACAGGGTCCCAACTACACCTTC
TRBV5-1	.	TRBJ1-1	.	CASWGRGNTEAFF	TGCGCCAGCTGGGGCAGGGGGAACACTGAAGCTTTCTTT
TRBV27	.	TRBJ1-1	.	CASSLFGGEVTEAFF	TGTGCCAGCAGTTTATTCGGGGGCGAGGTCACTGAAGCTTTCTTT
TRBV5-1	TRBD1	TRBJ1-6	.	CASSSLNRGSPLHF	TGCGCCAGCAGCTCGCTAAACAGGGGCTCACCCCTCCACTTT
TRBV13	.	TRBJ2-1	few	CASSLVTADPVDEQFF	TGTGCCAGCAGCTTAGTTACCGCTGACCCGGTCGATGAGCAGTTCTTC
TRBV28	.	TRBJ1-3	.	CASSAPGGQVGKGAGNTIYF	TGTGCCAGCAGCGCCCCTGGGGGTCAGGTTGGGAAAGGCGCTGGAAACACCATATATTTT
TRBV18	TRBD1	TRBJ1-3	.	CASSPQAGGYGSGNTIYF	TGTGCCAGCTCACCACAGGCAGGGGGCTATGGCTCTGGAAACACCATATATTTT
TRBV27	TRBD1	TRBJ2-3	once	CASSSGQATDTQYF	TGTGCCAGCAGTTCCGGACAGGCCACAGATACGCAGTATTTT
TRBV5-6	TRBD1	TRBJ2-7	.	CASSRQGLGEQYF	TGTGCCAGCAGCAGACAGGGTTTGGGGGAGCAGTACTTC
TRBV18	.	TRBJ1-2	.	CASSPSEGANYGYTF	TGTGCCAGCTCACCCTCGGAGGGAGCTAACTATGGCTACACCTTC
TRBV7-6	.	TRBJ1-3	few	CASSPRGYGNTIYF	TGTGCCAGCAGCCCCAGGGGATACGGAAACACCATATATTTT
TRBV7-3	.	TRBJ2-7	.	CASSLGGISYEQYF	TGTGCCAGCAGCTTAGGCGGGATTTCCTACGAGCAGTACTTC
TRBV19	TRBD2	TRBJ2-3	.	CASSNQRDPFGTDTQYF	TGTGCCAGTAGTAACCAGCGGGACCCTTTTGGGACAGATACGCAGTATTTT
TRBV18	TRBD2	TRBJ2-3	.	CASSPGTSGSLDTQYF	TGTGCCAGCTCACCGGGGACTAGCGGGAGTCTAGATACGCAGTATTTT
TRBV6-5	TRBD1	TRBJ2-1	.	CASSYGPYRGYNEQFF	TGTGCCAGCAGTTACGGACCGTACAGGGGATACAATGAGCAGTTCTTC
TRBV2	.	TRBJ2-4	once	CASSEAMIIQYF	TGTGCCAGCAGTGAAGCGATGATCATTCAGTACTTC
TRBV6-5	.	TRBJ2-1	.	CASSWGSYNEQFF	TGTGCCAGCAGTTGGGGCTCATACAATGAGCAGTTCTTC
TRBV25-1	.	TRBJ1-5	.	CASWSGIRNQPQHF	TGTGCCAGCTGGTCGGGGATTCGCAATCAGCCCCAGCATTTT
TRBV28	.	TRBJ1-1	.	CASSLFERGTEAFF	TGTGCCAGCAGTTTATTTGAGAGGGGGACTGAAGCTTTCTTT
TRBV19	TRBD1	TRBJ2-7	.	CASSIATGVGTEASYEQYF	TGTGCCAGTAGTATTGCTACAGGGGTAGGGACAGAAGCCTCCTACGAGCAGTACTTC
TRBV30	.	TRBJ2-7	.	CAWSVIGQDYEQYF	TGTGCCTGGAGTGTAATCGGGCAGGACTACGAGCAGTACTTC
TRBV6-2/TRBV6-3	.	TRBJ1-5	.	CASSFGPGDQPQHF	TGTGCCAGCAGTTTTGGTCCAGGGGATCAGCCCCAGCATTTT
TRBV3-1/TRBV3-2	TRBD2	TRBJ2-5	few	CASNLLAGAWGETQYF	TGTGCCAGCAACCTACTAGCGGGAGCATGGGGAGAGACCCAGTACTTC
TRBV2	.	TRBJ1-1	.	CASSQLVTVMNTEAFF	TGTGCCAGCAGTCAGCTCGTGACGGTCATGAACACTGAAGCTTTCTTT
TRBV18	.	TRBJ1-1	.	CASSPPSSVNTEAFF	TGTGCCAGCTCACCACCGAGTTCCGTGAACACTGAAGCTTTCTTT
TRBV3-1/TRBV3-2	.	TRBJ2-1	.	CASSQDPAMYNEQFF	TGTGCCAGCAGCCAAGATCCGGCCATGTACAATGAGCAGTTCTTC